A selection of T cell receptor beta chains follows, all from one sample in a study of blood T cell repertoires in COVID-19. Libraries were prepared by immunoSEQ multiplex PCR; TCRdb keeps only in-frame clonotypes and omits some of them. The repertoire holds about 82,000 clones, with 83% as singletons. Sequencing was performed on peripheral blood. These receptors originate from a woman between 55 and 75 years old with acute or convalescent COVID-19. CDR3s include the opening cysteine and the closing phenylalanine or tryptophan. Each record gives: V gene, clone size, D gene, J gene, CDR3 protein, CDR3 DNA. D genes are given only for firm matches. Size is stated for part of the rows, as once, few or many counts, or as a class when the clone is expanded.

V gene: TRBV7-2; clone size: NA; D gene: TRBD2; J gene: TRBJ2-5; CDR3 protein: CASSPQAGGKETQYF; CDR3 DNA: TGTGCCAGCAGCCCCCAAGCGGGGGGGAAGGAGACCCAGTACTTC
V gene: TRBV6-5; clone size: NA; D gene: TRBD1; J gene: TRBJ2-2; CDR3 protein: CASSYSDRINTGELFF; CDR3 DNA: TGTGCCAGCAGTTACTCGGACAGGATTAACACCGGGGAGCTGTTTTTT
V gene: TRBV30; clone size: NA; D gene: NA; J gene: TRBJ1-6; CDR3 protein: CAWTQGGSSYNSPLHF; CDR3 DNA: TGTGCCTGGACCCAGGGAGGGAGCTCCTATAATTCACCCCTCCACTTT
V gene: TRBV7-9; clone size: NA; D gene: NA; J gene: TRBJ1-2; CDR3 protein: CASSLEAQGNGYTF; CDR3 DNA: TGTGCCAGCAGCTTAGAAGCCCAGGGGAATGGCTACACCTTC
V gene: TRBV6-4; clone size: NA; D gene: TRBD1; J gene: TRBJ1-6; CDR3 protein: CASRGDRQNPYHSYNSPLHF; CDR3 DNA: TGTGCCAGCAGGGGGGACAGGCAAAACCCGTATCACTCCTATAATTCACCCCTCCACTTT
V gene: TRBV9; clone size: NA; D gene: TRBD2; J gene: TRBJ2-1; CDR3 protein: CASSALAGGPRNEQFF; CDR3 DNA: TGTGCCAGCAGCGCCCTAGCGGGAGGGCCGAGGAATGAGCAGTTCTTC
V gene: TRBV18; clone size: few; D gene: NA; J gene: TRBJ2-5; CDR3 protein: CASSPVDRKQETQYF; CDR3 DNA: TGTGCCAGCTCACCCGTTGACAGAAAACAAGAGACCCAGTACTTC
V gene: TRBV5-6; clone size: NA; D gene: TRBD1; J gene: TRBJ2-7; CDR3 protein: CASSLTGQGSYEQYF; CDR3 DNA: TGTGCCAGCAGCCTTACGGGACAGGGCTCCTACGAGCAGTACTTC
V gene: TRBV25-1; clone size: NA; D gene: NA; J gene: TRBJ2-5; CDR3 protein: CATSGPNQETQYF; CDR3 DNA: TGTGCCACCTCGGGTCCCAACCAAGAGACCCAGTACTTC
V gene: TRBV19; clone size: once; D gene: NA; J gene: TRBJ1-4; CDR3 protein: CASSITADSEKLFF; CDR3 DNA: TGTGCCAGTAGTATAACCGCCGACAGTGAAAAACTGTTTTTT
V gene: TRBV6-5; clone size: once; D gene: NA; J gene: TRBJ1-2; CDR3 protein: CASSQEGGYTF; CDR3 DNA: TGTGCCAGCAGTCAGGAGGGTGGCTACACCTTC
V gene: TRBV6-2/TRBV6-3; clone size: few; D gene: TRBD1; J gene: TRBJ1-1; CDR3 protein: CASSYLGQLNTEAFF; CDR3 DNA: TGTGCCAGCAGTTACCTGGGACAGCTGAACACTGAAGCTTTCTTT
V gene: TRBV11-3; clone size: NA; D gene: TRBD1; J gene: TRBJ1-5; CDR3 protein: CASSLGQGGNQPQHF; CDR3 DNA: TGTGCCAGCAGCTTAGGACAGGGTGGCAATCAGCCCCAGCATTTT
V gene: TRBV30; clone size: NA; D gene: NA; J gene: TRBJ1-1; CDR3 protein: CAWSVIGRKNTEAFF; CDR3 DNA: TGTGCCTGGAGTGTAATTGGCAGAAAGAACACTGAAGCTTTCTTT
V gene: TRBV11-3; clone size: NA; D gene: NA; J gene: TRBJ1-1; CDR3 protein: CASSALRNTEAFF; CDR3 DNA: TGTGCCAGCAGCGCCCTACGGAACACTGAAGCTTTCTTT
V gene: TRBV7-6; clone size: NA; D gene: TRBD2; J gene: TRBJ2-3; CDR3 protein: CASSPASGSWGDTQYF; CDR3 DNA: TGTGCCAGCAGTCCCGCTAGCGGGAGTTGGGGAGATACGCAGTATTTT
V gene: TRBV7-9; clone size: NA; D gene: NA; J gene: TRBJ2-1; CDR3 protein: CASSLAQVAREQFF; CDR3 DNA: TGTGCCAGCAGCTTAGCGCAAGTAGCACGTGAGCAGTTCTTC
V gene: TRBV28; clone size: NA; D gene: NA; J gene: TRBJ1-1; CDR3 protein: CASSLFSARGMWAFF; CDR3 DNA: TGTGCCAGCAGTTTATTTTCGGCGAGGGGGATGTGGGCTTTCTTT
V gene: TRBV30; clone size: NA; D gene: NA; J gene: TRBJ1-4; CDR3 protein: CAWGLKGGTNEKLFF; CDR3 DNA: TGTGCCTGGGGTCTAAAGGGGGGGACTAATGAAAAACTGTTTTTT
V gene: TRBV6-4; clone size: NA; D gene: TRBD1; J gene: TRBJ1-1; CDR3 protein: CASSRDRGGTEAFF; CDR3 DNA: TGTGCCAGCAGTCGGGACAGGGGCGGCACTGAAGCTTTCTTT
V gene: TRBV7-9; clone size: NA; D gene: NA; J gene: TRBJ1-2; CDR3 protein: CASSPVRGDGYTF; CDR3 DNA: TGTGCCAGCAGCCCAGTCCGGGGGGATGGCTACACCTTC
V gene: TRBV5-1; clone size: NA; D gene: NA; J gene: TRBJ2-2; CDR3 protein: CASSSEAGTTNTGELFF; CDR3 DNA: TGCGCCAGCAGCTCGGAGGCGGGTACCACGAACACCGGGGAGCTGTTTTTT
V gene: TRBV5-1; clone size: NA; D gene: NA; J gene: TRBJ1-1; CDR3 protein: CASSGGSNTEAFF; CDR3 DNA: TGCGCCAGCAGTGGCGGCAGCAACACTGAAGCTTTCTTT
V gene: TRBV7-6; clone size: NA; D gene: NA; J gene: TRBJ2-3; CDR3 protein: CASSLMAGSTDTQYF; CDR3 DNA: TGTGCCAGCAGCTTAATGGCGGGTAGCACAGATACGCAGTATTTT
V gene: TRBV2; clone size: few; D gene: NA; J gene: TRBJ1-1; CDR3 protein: CASSEQGPNTEAFF; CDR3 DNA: TGTGCCAGCAGTGAACAGGGGCCTAACACTGAAGCTTTCTTT
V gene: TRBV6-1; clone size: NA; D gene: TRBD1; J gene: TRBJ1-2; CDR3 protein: CASSFGQGPYGYTF; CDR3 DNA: TGTGCCAGCAGTTTTGGACAGGGGCCCTATGGCTACACCTTC
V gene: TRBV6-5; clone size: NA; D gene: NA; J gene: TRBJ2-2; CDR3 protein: CASSYLLTGNTGELFF; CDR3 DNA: TGTGCCAGCAGTTACCTATTGACAGGGAACACCGGGGAGCTGTTTTTT
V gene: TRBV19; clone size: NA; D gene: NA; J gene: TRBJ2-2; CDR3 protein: CASLGVTGELFF; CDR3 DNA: TGTGCCAGCCTAGGGGTGACCGGGGAGCTGTTTTTT
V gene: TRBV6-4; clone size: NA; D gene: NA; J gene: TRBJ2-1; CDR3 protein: CASSRERLSEQFF; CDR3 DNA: TGTGCCAGCAGTCGAGAGAGGCTCAGTGAGCAGTTCTTC
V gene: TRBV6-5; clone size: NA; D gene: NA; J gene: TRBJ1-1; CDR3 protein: CASSLGVRTEAFF; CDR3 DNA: TGTGCCAGCAGTTTAGGGGTGCGCACTGAAGCTTTCTTT
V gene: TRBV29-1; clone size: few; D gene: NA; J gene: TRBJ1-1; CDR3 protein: CSVVEGRAEAFF; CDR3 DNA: TGCAGCGTTGTTGAGGGCAGAGCCGAAGCTTTCTTT
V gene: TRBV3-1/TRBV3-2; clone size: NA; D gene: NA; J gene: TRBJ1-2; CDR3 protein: CASSQDVLFGGYTF; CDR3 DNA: TGTGCCAGCAGCCAAGATGTCCTATTCGGGGGCTACACCTTC
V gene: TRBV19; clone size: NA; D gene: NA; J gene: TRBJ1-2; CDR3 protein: CASSIGGVYGYTF; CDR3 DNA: TGTGCCAGTAGTATTGGAGGAGTCTATGGCTACACCTTC
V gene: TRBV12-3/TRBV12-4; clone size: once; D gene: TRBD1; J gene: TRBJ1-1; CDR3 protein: CASSFGGYRGAFF; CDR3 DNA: TGTGCCAGCAGTTTCGGGGGCTACAGGGGAGCTTTCTTT
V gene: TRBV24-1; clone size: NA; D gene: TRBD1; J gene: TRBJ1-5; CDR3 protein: CATSGQTGGNQPQHF; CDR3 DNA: TGTGCCACCAGTGGTCAGACAGGGGGCAATCAGCCCCAGCATTTT
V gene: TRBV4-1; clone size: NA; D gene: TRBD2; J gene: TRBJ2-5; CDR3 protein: CASSQGERGRAPQTQYF; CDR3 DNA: TGCGCCAGCAGCCAAGGAGAGCGGGGTCGGGCCCCACAGACCCAGTACTTC
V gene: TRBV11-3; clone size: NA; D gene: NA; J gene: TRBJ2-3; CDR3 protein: CASSLYLGDTQYF; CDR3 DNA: TGTGCCAGCAGCTTATATCTCGGAGATACGCAGTATTTT
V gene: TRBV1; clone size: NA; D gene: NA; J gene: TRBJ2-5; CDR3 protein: CTSSQFRGRQETQYF; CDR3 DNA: TGCACCAGCAGCCAGTTTAGGGGTCGTCAAGAGACCCAGTACTTC
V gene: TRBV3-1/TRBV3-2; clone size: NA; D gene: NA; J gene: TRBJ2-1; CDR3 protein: CASSRGVNEQFF; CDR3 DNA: TGTGCCAGCAGCCGGGGGGTCAATGAGCAGTTCTTC
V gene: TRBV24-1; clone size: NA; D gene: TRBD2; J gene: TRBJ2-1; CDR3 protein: CATAMGGSDNEQFF; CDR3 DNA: TGTGCCACCGCCATGGGGGGGTCCGACAATGAGCAGTTCTTC
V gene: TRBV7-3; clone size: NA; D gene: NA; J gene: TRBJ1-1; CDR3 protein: CASSLTFGLNTEAFF; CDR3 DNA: TGTGCCAGCAGCTTAACTTTCGGGTTGAACACTGAAGCTTTCTTT
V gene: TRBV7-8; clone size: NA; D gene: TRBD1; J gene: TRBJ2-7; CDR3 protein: CASSLLTGGSEQYF; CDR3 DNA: TGTGCCAGCAGCTTGTTAACAGGGGGCTCCGAGCAGTACTTC
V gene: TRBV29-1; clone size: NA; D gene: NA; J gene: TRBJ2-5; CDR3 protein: CSVEVEVMETQYF; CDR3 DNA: TGCAGCGTTGAAGTTGAGGTGATGGAGACCCAGTACTTC
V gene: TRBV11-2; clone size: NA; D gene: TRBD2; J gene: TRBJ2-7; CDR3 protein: CASSLSSAGANYEQYF; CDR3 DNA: TGTGCCAGCAGCTTAAGTTCAGCGGGAGCCAACTACGAGCAGTACTTC
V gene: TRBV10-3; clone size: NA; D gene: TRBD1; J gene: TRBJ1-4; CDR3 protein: CAISDRTGEKLFF; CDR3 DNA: TGTGCCATCAGTGACCGGACAGGTGAAAAACTGTTTTTT
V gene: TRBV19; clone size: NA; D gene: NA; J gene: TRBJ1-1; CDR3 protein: CASSIRPGQNTEAFF; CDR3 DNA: TGTGCCAGTAGTATTAGGCCCGGACAGAACACTGAAGCTTTCTTT